This passage covers 3 T cell receptor beta chains from one sample sequenced in a study of long-term antiretroviral therapy in people with HIV. immunoSEQ v3.0 was run at survey level. Only in-frame clones appear in the TCRdb table, and some are missing; sequencing was by immunoSEQ multiplex PCR. Of almost 20,000 clones listed, around three quarters are singletons. The sequenced sample was unsorted PBMCs, obtained 0.2 years after starting antiretroviral therapy. All receptors derive from a woman in her forties with HIV.

The V gene is TRBV15, the J gene TRBJ2-5, with a weak D call TRBD2 (6 bases). In germline, CDR1 is LNHNV, CDR2 YYDKDF (reference sequence). Trimming shortened V by 0 bases and J by 4 bases, and 15 bases separated the two germline ends. There are 16 residues in the CDR3. CDR3 protein: CATSRDRLVRGETQYF. CDR3 DNA sequence: TGTGCCACCAGCAGAGATAGACTAGTCCGTGGAGAGACCCAGTACTTC.

This chain connects TRBV6-6 to TRBJ2-1, with D unclear. The germline V gene encodes CDR1 MNHNY and CDR2 SVGAGI (reference sequence). The CDR3 is 14 amino acids. V lost 5 bases, J lost 4 bases, and 12 bases lay in between. The CDR3 here is CASSPAWGYNEQFF. CDR3 nucleotide sequence: TGTGCCAGCAGTCCCGCTTGGGGATACAATGAGCAGTTCTTC.

The chain links TRBV2 to TRBJ1-4, with D hard to call. Trimming removed 1 base at V and 5 bases at J, with 8 bases between. The CDR3 spans 14 residues. Germline CDR1 is SNHLY and CDR2 is FYNNEI. CDR3 DNA sequence: TGTGCCAGCAGTGAAGGGCCGACCAATGAAAAACTGTTTTTT. Translating gives CASSEGPTNEKLFF.